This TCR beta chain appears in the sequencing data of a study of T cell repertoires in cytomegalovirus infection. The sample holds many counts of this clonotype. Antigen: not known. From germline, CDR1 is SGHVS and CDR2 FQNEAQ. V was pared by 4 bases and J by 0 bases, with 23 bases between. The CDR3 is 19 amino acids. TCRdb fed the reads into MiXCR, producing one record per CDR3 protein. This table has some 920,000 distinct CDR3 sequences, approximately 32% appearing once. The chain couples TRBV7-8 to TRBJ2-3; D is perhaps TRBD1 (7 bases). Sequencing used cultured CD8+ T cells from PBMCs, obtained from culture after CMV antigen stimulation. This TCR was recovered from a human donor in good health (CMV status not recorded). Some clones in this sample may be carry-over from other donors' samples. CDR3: CASSSSETPTGLSTDTQYF. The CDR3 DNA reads TGTGCCAGCAGCTCTAGCGAGACTCCGACAGGGTTGAGCACAGATACGCAGTATTTT.